This is a list of T cell receptor beta chains from one sample in a study of cytomegalovirus exposure and HLA in healthy donors. The repertoire was sequenced with immunoSEQ multiplex PCR; TCRdb's copy has only in-frame clones and lacks some. The repertoire holds about 130,000 clones, with 70% to 85% as singletons. Material: PBMCs. These receptor sequences come from a man aged 25 to 40 in good health and CMV-seropositive. The conserved cysteine and the conserved F or W are not part of the CDR3 here. The D gene is left open where the match is weak.

V gene: TRBV5-4
D gene: -
J gene: TRBJ2-3
CDR3 protein: ASSLFAGDTQY

V gene: TRBV5-1
D gene: -
J gene: TRBJ1-4
CDR3 protein: ASSLGGGEKLF

V gene: TRBV7-8
D gene: -
J gene: TRBJ1-2
CDR3 protein: ASSLARVGGYT

V gene: TRBV5-6
D gene: -
J gene: TRBJ1-1
CDR3 protein: ASRLYQGSKAF

V gene: TRBV11-2
D gene: TRBD2
J gene: TRBJ2-3
CDR3 protein: ASSAFRVLAEVTDTQY

V gene: TRBV10-3
D gene: TRBD1
J gene: TRBJ1-1
CDR3 protein: AISPGQGLRGTEAF

V gene: TRBV7-2
D gene: -
J gene: TRBJ2-5
CDR3 protein: ASSTGLQETQY

V gene: TRBV5-1
D gene: TRBD2
J gene: TRBJ2-5
CDR3 protein: ASSYTLAGGAETQY

V gene: TRBV9
D gene: TRBD2
J gene: TRBJ2-1
CDR3 protein: ASSAGGASYNEQF

V gene: TRBV7-6
D gene: -
J gene: TRBJ1-1
CDR3 protein: ASSLYWNTEAF

V gene: TRBV19
D gene: -
J gene: TRBJ1-2
CDR3 protein: ASTPAAENYGYT

V gene: TRBV15
D gene: -
J gene: TRBJ1-4
CDR3 protein: ATSRWGGGVNEKLF

V gene: TRBV9
D gene: TRBD2
J gene: TRBJ2-2
CDR3 protein: ASSVSSGSKNTGELF

V gene: TRBV11-2
D gene: -
J gene: TRBJ2-1
CDR3 protein: ASSLDSPLMARNEQF

V gene: TRBV5-4
D gene: -
J gene: TRBJ2-7
CDR3 protein: ASSLEAGVDYEQY

V gene: TRBV30
D gene: -
J gene: TRBJ2-1
CDR3 protein: AWSGASRDYNEQF

V gene: TRBV11-3
D gene: -
J gene: TRBJ2-3
CDR3 protein: ASSTGIPTDTQY

V gene: TRBV5-4
D gene: -
J gene: TRBJ2-5
CDR3 protein: ATTPQRPMEETQY

V gene: TRBV2
D gene: -
J gene: TRBJ1-6
CDR3 protein: ASSEVFGHKPLH

V gene: TRBV14
D gene: -
J gene: TRBJ2-1
CDR3 protein: ASSQDSSKTPRAYNEQF

V gene: TRBV5-8
D gene: -
J gene: TRBJ1-5
CDR3 protein: ASSLGRGQPQH

V gene: TRBV29-1
D gene: TRBD1
J gene: TRBJ2-7
CDR3 protein: SVGDVDRGLHEQY